This T cell receptor (beta chain) was captured by sequencing in a study of T cells after yellow fever vaccination. Study-wide results and caveats: Primary-vaccination clones mostly resurfaced post-booster (just under 98% CD4, 75% to 90% CD8).

TCRdb re-analysed the 5' RACE reads in MiXCR, keeping a single row per CDR3 protein. The top ten hold 15% to 20% of the sample, which has about 300,000 distinct CDR3 sequences, around 6.8% seen once. Trimming cost V 5 bases and J 5 bases; bases outside gene matches: 0. The CDR3 has 12 amino acids. This clonotype has only a few counts. Its specificity is unknown. The receptor was isolated from a man aged 18-30 years who received the YFV17D yellow fever vaccine. The V gene is TRBV12-3 or TRBV12-4, the J gene TRBJ1-1; TRBD1 matches at 9 bases. The sample was PBMCs, taken about 41 days after the first yellow fever vaccination. CDR3 region: CASSGQGTEAFF. CDR3 nucleotide sequence: TGTGCCAGCAGTGGACAGGGGACTGAAGCTTTCTTT.